The 13 T cell receptor beta chains presented below share a single source sample, sequenced in a study of T cells in Graves' hyperthyroidism and ophthalmopathy. From RNA transcripts, TCR beta CDR3 regions were amplified. HTBI primers were the set used in a first-round RT-PCR of the TCR CDR3. From the multiplex PCR reads, TCRdb called clonotypes with MiXCR, one entry per CDR3 protein. The data hold 730,000 or so distinct CDR3 sequences, with 15% to 20% observed a single time. The sequencing sample was made of blood. These receptors all come from a woman aged 50 to 65 with Graves' hyperthyroidism that later progressed to Graves' ophthalmopathy.

This clonotype was picked up many times. The chain recombines TRBV20-1 with TRBJ2-7; D may be TRBD1 (6 bases). Germline V lookup: CDR1 DFQATT, CDR2 SNEGSKA (reference sequence). The CDR3 is 17 amino acids. V lost 5 bases, J lost 0 bases, and 23 bases lay in between. As DNA, the CDR3 is TGCAGTGCTCGCGGCAGGGGCCTACCTTCTTTCTCCTACGAGCAGTACTTC. Residues: CSARGRGLPSFSYEQYF.

This clonotype was picked up a small number of times. This chain joins TRBV10-3 and TRBJ2-3, with 8 bases lining up with TRBD2. Germline assignment: CDR1 ENHRY and CDR2 SYGVKD. Germline trimming cut 0 bases from V and 0 bases from J; bases unmatched to any gene: 5. The CDR3 runs to 17 residues. For the CDR3, the DNA is TGTGCCATCAGTGAGTCGTCGGGGGGGCGCAGCACAGATACGCAGTATTTT. Translated, it gives CAISESSGGRSTDTQYF.

The chain has TRBV7-9 and TRBJ1-5; D call uncertain. With 7 bases removed from V and 4 bases from J, the gap between germline ends came to 14 bases. In germline, CDR1 is SEHNR, CDR2 FQNEAQ (reference sequence). This CDR3 has 14 amino acids. CDR3 bases: TGTGCCAGCACCACCCTGGGAACAAATCAGCCCCAGCATTTT. Its protein is CASTTLGTNQPQHF.

In this sample, this clonotype turned up many times. The rearrangement uses TRBV2 and TRBJ2-2; TRBD1 agrees at 10 bases. CDR3 length: 14 amino acids. CDR1 is SNHLY and CDR2 is FYNNEI in the germline V gene. J was trimmed by 6 bases and V by 6 bases; bases with no gene match: 4. The CDR3 DNA reads TGTGCCAGCAGACGACAGGGGGCTCCCGGGGAGCTGTTTTTT. Its protein is CASRRQGAPGELFF.

This chain joins TRBV14 and TRBJ1-5, with D maybe TRBD1 (6 bases). The CDR3 consists of 17 residues. V was cut by 1 base and J by 1 base, with 14 bases left in between. The germline V gene has CDR1 SGHDN and CDR2 FVKESK. The CDR3 DNA sequence: TGTGCCAGCAGCCAAGTCCTCAGGGGTAAGAGCAATCAGCCCCAGCATTTT. It yields the protein CASSQVLRGKSNQPQHF.

A few counts support this clonotype. Here the CDR3 DNA reads TGTGCCAGCAGCTTAAGGTCCCTAGCGGGGGAAGAGACCCAGTACTTC. Its translation: CASSLRSLAGEETQYF. The chain combines TRBV7-2 with TRBJ2-5; 10 bases align to TRBD2. The J segment lost 3 bases and the V segment lost 2 bases, leaving 6 bases of the junction unmatched. The length of the CDR3 is 16 residues. Germline CDR1 SGHTA, CDR2 FQGNSA.

On this clonotype itself: A much bigger clone sits one base away, suggesting this may be a read error. Since no conserved phenylalanine or tryptophan closes the CDR3, a read error is the likely cause. The chain employs TRBV12-3 or TRBV12-4 and TRBJ2-1, with 7 bases that match TRBD2. The CDR3 runs to 16 residues. V shed 3 bases, J shed 6 bases, and the junction held 11 bases outside the gene matches. CDR3 in amino acids: CASSLDFSPGGNEQFC. CDR3 bases: TGTGCCAGCAGTTTGGATTTCAGCCCGGGGGGCAATGAGCAGTTCTGC.

Note on this clonotype: Given a much more abundant clone one base away, this may be a read error. The CDR3 DNA sequence: TGTGCCAGCAGCTTAGACGGGGACCAAGAGACCCAGTACTTC. Translating gives CASSLDGDQETQYF. This sequence joins TRBV11-2 and TRBJ2-5; D may be TRBD2 (5 bases). The CDR3 length is 14 residues. Germline CDR1 is SGHAT and CDR2 is FQNNGV. V lost 0 bases to trimming and J lost 0 bases, with 5 bases between them.

The chain links TRBV30 to TRBJ1-2; possibly TRBD1 for D (5 bases). The CDR3 consists of 13 residues. Germline V gene data show CDR1 as GTSNPN and CDR2 as SVGIG (reference sequence). V shed 3 bases and J shed 5 bases, with 13 bases lying between them. In DNA, the CDR3 is TGTGCCTGGAGGGATCCGGGACGGTATGGCTACACCTTC. It codes for CAWRDPGRYGYTF.

The table lists this clonotype with many counts. The chain uses TRBV5-6 and TRBJ2-5; D possibly corresponds to TRBD2 (6 bases). The CDR3 runs to 15 residues. Germline-derived CDR1 and CDR2 are SGHDT and YYEEEE. V dropped 2 bases and J dropped 2 bases, with 13 bases sitting between them. This CDR3 is CASSFQTLAQETQYF. The CDR3 nucleotides read TGTGCCAGCAGCTTCCAGACACTAGCTCAAGAGACCCAGTACTTC.

This chain connects TRBV6-1 to TRBJ1-3, with D tentatively TRBD1 (5 bases). CDR3 size: 14 residues. Germline V lookup: CDR1 MNHNS, CDR2 SASEGT. V gave up 3 bases and J gave up 4 bases, with 10 bases separating them. The CDR3 is CASSDRGTGNTIYF. CDR3 sequence (DNA): TGTGCCAGCAGTGATAGGGGTACCGGAAACACCATATATTTT.

V and J are TRBV13 and TRBJ1-3; D is ambiguous. CDR3 length: 11 residues. Deletions cut 5 bases from V and 7 bases from J, with 6 bases between. CDR1 and CDR2 from the germline V gene are PRHDT and FYEKMQ (reference sequence). The CDR3 region has the DNA TGTGCCAGCAGCCTCGTTAACACCATATATTTT. The encoded protein is CASSLVNTIYF.

This clonotype was seen at least ten times. The rearrangement uses TRBV20-1 and TRBJ2-1; D possibly uses TRBD1 or TRBD2 (6 bases each). The V end lost 3 bases, the J end lost 9 bases, and 12 bases lay between the germline ends. The CDR3 extends over 12 amino acids. Looked up from germline, CDR1 is DFQATT and CDR2 is SNEGSKA (reference sequence). CDR3 loop: CSASDGGGEQFF. CDR3 nucleotides: TGCAGTGCTAGTGACGGGGGCGGTGAGCAGTTCTTC.